This passage covers 29 T cell receptor beta chains from one sample sequenced in a study of vaccination effects on CD4 cells after COVID-19. The method was immunoSEQ multiplex PCR; TCRdb's version includes in-frame clones alone and lacks a portion of them. The table has tens of thousands of clones, 65% to 80% seen once. Their specific antigens are unknown. Antigen-specific CD4+ T cells expanded by the ViraFEST assay with viral peptide pools were then sequenced. The authors isolated CD4+ T cells after around nine days of culture. Previously uninfected by SARS-CoV-2, the vaccine recipients also showed negative nucleocapsid antibodies. The sequencing used CD4+ T cells from PBMCs cultured with HCoV-NL63 spike peptides, collected before COVID-19 vaccination. The receptors come from a human donor who received a COVID-19 vaccine.

The V gene is TRBV3-1 (or the pseudogene TRBV3-2), the J gene TRBJ2-4, with TRBD1 matching 8 bases. CDR1 and CDR2 from the germline V gene are LGHDT and YNNKEL (reference sequence). CDR3 length: 16 residues. V shed 0 bases and J 4 bases; nucleotides not matched to a gene: 5. CDR3 in amino acids: CASSQEQGGGKNIQYF. The CDR3, as DNA: TGTGCCAGCAGCCAAGAACAGGGGGGAGGAAAAAACATTCAGTACTTC.

The chain has TRBV5-1 and TRBJ1-4, with D uncertain. The V gene's germline CDR1 is SGHRS and CDR2 YFSETQ. The CDR3 is made up of 14 amino acids. V lost 1 base, J lost 7 bases, and 11 bases lay in between. The CDR3 reads CASSLPDPGEKLFF. Written as DNA, the CDR3 is TGCGCCAGCAGCTTGCCTGATCCCGGTGAAAAACTGTTTTTT.

This chain uses TRBV6-4 with TRBJ1-3; the match to TRBD1 covers 7 bases. Trimming at V came to 6 bases and at J to 0 bases, leaving 8 bases not matched to a gene. Germline CDR1 and CDR2: MRHNA and SNTAGT. The CDR3 loop spans 16 amino acids. The CDR3 region has the DNA TGTGCCAGCAGGAGGCAGGACAGGCGCTCTGGAAACACCATATATTTT. Translated: CASRRQDRRSGNTIYF.

The V and J genes are TRBV25-1 and TRBJ2-2; the D gene is possibly TRBD1 (5 bases). From germline, CDR1 is MGHDK and CDR2 SYGVNS. V was trimmed by 6 bases and J by 1 base, leaving 12 bases between them. The CDR3 contains 15 residues. This chain's CDR3 is CASRHETENTGELFF. CDR3 nucleotide sequence: TGTGCCAGCAGGCATGAGACAGAGAACACCGGGGAGCTGTTTTTT. Based on the CDR3 plus reference TRBV25-1 and TRBJ2-2, the full variable domain is EADIYQTPRYLVIGTGKKITLECSQTMGHDKMYWYQQDPGMELHLIHYSYGVNSTEKGDLSSESTVSRIRTEHFPLTLESARPSHTSQYLCASRHETENTGELFFGEGSRLTVL.

This clone was detected only once. Here the CDR3 DNA reads TGTGCCAGCCGATCTAGCGTGGGAGAGACCCAGTACTTC. It encodes CASRSSVGETQYF. The chain is built from TRBV19 and TRBJ2-5, with D perhaps TRBD2 (6 bases). CDR1 is LNHDA and CDR2 is SQIVND in the germline V gene (reference sequence). The CDR3 contains 13 residues. Between the trimmed V and J ends, which lost 9 bases and 4 bases, there was a span of 15 bases.

CDR3 bases: TGTGCCAGCTTACTCCGACGGAATGATCAGCCCCAGCATTTT. The encoded protein is CASLLRRNDQPQHF. This chain uses TRBV28 with TRBJ1-5; D gene uncertain. The CDR3 is made up of 14 amino acids. Germline-derived CDR1 and CDR2 are MDHEN and SYDVKM. The V and J ends lost 8 bases and 5 bases respectively, with 16 bases between them.

This chain joins TRBV27 and TRBJ1-1, with D hard to call. CDR3 length equals 13 residues. The V and J ends lost 3 bases and 1 base respectively, with 6 bases between them. CDR1 and CDR2 (germline): MNHEY, SMNVEV (reference sequence). The CDR3 protein is CASSLSRNTEAFF. CDR3 sequence (DNA): TGTGCCAGCAGTTTGTCTAGGAACACTGAAGCTTTCTTT.

The chain joins TRBV21-1 to TRBJ2-7. TRBV21-1 corresponds to a pseudogene. The CDR3 sequence is 9 residues long. Written as DNA, the CDR3 is TGTGCCAGCGTCTACGAGCAGTACGTC. It specifies CASVYEQYV.

J is TRBJ1-1 and V is TRBV6-5, with D unclear. CDR3 size: 13 residues. V lost 5 bases and J 4 bases, leaving 11 bases between the germline ends. Looked up from germline, CDR1 is MNHEY and CDR2 is SVGAGI. The CDR3 loop reads CASSPRLVTEAFF. As DNA, the CDR3 is TGTGCCAGCAGTCCCAGGCTGGTCACTGAAGCTTTCTTT.

This rearrangement joins TRBV5-8 to TRBJ1-4; D gene uncertain. The V gene's germline CDR1 is SGHTS and CDR2 YDEGEE. The CDR3 runs to 17 residues. V was cut by 6 bases and J by 0 bases, with 18 bases left in between. CDR3 amino acids: CASTSGSGAATNEKLFF. The CDR3 nucleotides are TGTGCCAGCACCAGTGGGAGCGGAGCTGCAACTAATGAAAAACTGTTTTTT.

The chain links TRBV5-4 to TRBJ2-2; D unresolved. Trimming shortened V by 3 bases and J by 1 base, and 13 bases separated the two germline ends. CDR3 length: 16 amino acids. Germline assignment: CDR1 SGHNT and CDR2 YYREEE (reference sequence). CDR3 DNA sequence: TGTGCCAGCAGCTCGTTGGCGTCAGGGAACACCGGGGAGCTGTTTTTT. This gives the protein CASSSLASGNTGELFF.

The CDR3 is CASSEGDHSGNTIYF. The DNA for the CDR3 is TGTGCCAGCAGTGAAGGGGACCACTCTGGAAACACCATATATTTT. The chain links TRBV25-1 to TRBJ1-3, with D tentatively TRBD1 (5 bases). Germline-derived CDR1 and CDR2 are MGHDK and SYGVNS. The CDR3 spans 15 residues. V was cut by 2 bases and J by 0 bases, with 8 bases left in between. Based on the CDR3 plus reference TRBV25-1 and TRBJ1-3, the full variable domain is EADIYQTPRYLVIGTGKKITLECSQTMGHDKMYWYQQDPGMELHLIHYSYGVNSTEKGDLSSESTVSRIRTEHFPLTLESARPSHTSQYLCASSEGDHSGNTIYFGEGSWLTVV.

The rearrangement joins TRBV3-1 (or the pseudogene TRBV3-2) to TRBJ1-1; tentatively, D is TRBD1 (6 bases). Germline assignment: CDR1 LGHDT and CDR2 YNNKEL (reference sequence). CDR3 length: 13 amino acids. V was pared by 3 bases and J by 10 bases, with 15 bases between. The CDR3 coding sequence is TGTGCCAGCAGCCACGGACAGATTAGGGGAGCTTTCTTT. Translation: CASSHGQIRGAFF.

The chain carries TRBV27 and TRBJ1-6; a possible D gene is TRBD1 (5 bases). CDR3 length: 13 residues. Germline CDR1 and CDR2: MNHEY and SMNVEV (reference sequence). With 3 bases removed from V and 10 bases from J, the gap between germline ends came to 10 bases. Written as DNA, the CDR3 is TGTGCCAGCAGTTTGGGGGGGGAATCACCCCTCCACTTT. Protein product: CASSLGGESPLHF.

The chain combines TRBV15 with TRBJ2-3; no clear D. In germline, CDR1 is LNHNV, CDR2 YYDKDF (reference sequence). The V gene lost 0 bases and the J gene lost 2 bases, with 15 bases spanning the gap. CDR3 length equals 17 residues. CDR3 sequence: CATSRDMGWSNTDTQYF. Here the CDR3 DNA reads TGTGCCACCAGCAGAGATATGGGGTGGAGTAACACAGATACGCAGTATTTT.

V usage is TRBV28 and J usage is TRBJ1-1; 7 nucleotides line up with TRBD1. This CDR3 has 16 amino acids. V dropped 1 base and J dropped 4; count of bases not matched to a gene: 9. Germline V CDR1 and CDR2: MDHEN, SYDVKM. As DNA, the CDR3 is TGTGCCAGCAGTTTATCCCTCCAGGGGGGGGCCACTGAAGCTTTCTTT. Protein: CASSLSLQGGATEAFF.

The CDR3 nucleotides are TGTGCCAGCTCCACAGGATTGGTCTCCTACAATGAGCAGTTCTTC. This sequence encodes CASSTGLVSYNEQFF. V is TRBV18 and J is TRBJ2-1; weak D call: TRBD1 (5 bases). The CDR3 is 15 residues long. V shed 6 bases and J shed 0 bases, with 12 bases lying between them. Germline V gene data show CDR1 as KGHSH and CDR2 as LQKENI.

The chain is built from TRBV5-1 and TRBJ2-3, with D perhaps being TRBD1 or TRBD2 (5 bases each). The CDR3 is 16 residues long. Germline CDR1 SGHRS, CDR2 YFSETQ. Trimming cost V 4 bases and J 5 bases, with 20 bases left between them. CDR3 sequence: CASSLTGTGPGDTQYF. Written as DNA, the CDR3 is TGCGCCAGCAGCCTAACCGGGACGGGCCCGGGAGATACGCAGTATTTT.

The chain is built from TRBV18 and TRBJ1-5, with D maybe TRBD1 (5 bases). Germline V lookup: CDR1 KGHSH, CDR2 LQKENI. The CDR3 has 13 residues. Trimming left V 6 bases short and J 7 bases short, with 13 bases between. CDR3 DNA: TGTGCCAGCTCTCCGGGGCAGGCCCAGCCCCAGCATTTT. Residues: CASSPGQAQPQHF.

The chain couples TRBV7-8 to TRBJ1-6; D is undetermined. The germline V and J ends were trimmed by 4 bases and 7 bases, with 14 bases remaining between them. The germline V gene encodes CDR1 SGHVS and CDR2 FQNEAQ. The CDR3 totals 15 residues. CDR3 sequence: CASSSDDLVNSPLHF. CDR3 bases: TGTGCCAGCAGCTCTGACGATTTGGTGAATTCACCCCTCCACTTT.

This clone was detected only a few times. The genes are TRBV21-1 and TRBJ2-2; TRBD1, the table's D call, lacks a check against the DNA. TRBV21-1 is marked as a pseudogene. This CDR3 has 15 amino acids. The CDR3 DNA reads TGTGCCAGCAGCAAAGAGGCCAGGGGGCCCGGGGAGCTGTTTTTT. Amino acids: CASSKEARGPGELFF.

The chain joins TRBV28 to TRBJ1-2, with D possibly being TRBD1 (6 bases). The germline gives CDR1 MDHEN, CDR2 SYDVKM. With 8 bases removed from V and 8 bases from J, the gap between germline ends came to 12 bases. This CDR3 has 11 residues. CDR3 loop: CASGTGRGYTF. The DNA of the CDR3 is TGTGCCAGCGGTACAGGGAGGGGCTACACCTTC.

V gene TRBV28 combines with J gene TRBJ2-1, with a tentative D call TRBD1 (6 bases). CDR3 length equals 14 residues. Germline V gene lookup returns CDR1 MDHEN and CDR2 SYDVKM. Trimming took 6 bases from V and 1 from J, leaving 10 bases between them. The CDR3 protein is CASRPTGSYNEQFF. Here the CDR3 DNA reads TGTGCCAGCAGGCCTACAGGGTCCTACAATGAGCAGTTCTTC.

A few counts support this clone. V is TRBV3-1 (or the pseudogene TRBV3-2) and J is TRBJ1-6; D gene uncertain. V was cut by 2 bases and J by 7 bases, with 0 bases left in between. Germline values: CDR1 LGHDT, CDR2 YNNKEL (reference sequence). The CDR3 runs to 11 residues. The CDR3 loop reads CASSQNSPLHF. The CDR3, as DNA: TGTGCCAGCAGCCAAAATTCACCCCTCCACTTT.

The CDR3 region is CASSLAISSTGELFF. The CDR3 DNA reads as TGTGCCAGCAGCTTGGCCATCAGCTCCACCGGGGAGCTGTTTTTT. The chain employs TRBV5-4 and TRBJ2-2; D gene unclear. Trimming left V 0 bases short and J 4 bases short, with 10 bases between. Germline assignment: CDR1 SGHNT and CDR2 YYREEE (reference sequence). The CDR3 spans 15 residues.

For the CDR3, the DNA is TGTGCCAGCAGGATGACAGGGGGCCTTGATGGCTACACCTTC. Its protein product is CASRMTGGLDGYTF. The V call is TRBV5-4, the J call TRBJ1-2, with TRBD1 matching over 10 bases. Trimming cost V 5 bases and J 6 bases; bases outside gene matches: 7. The germline CDR1 and CDR2 sequences are SGHNT and YYREEE (reference sequence). The CDR3 is 14 residues long.

This clone was recorded only once. The chain couples TRBV6-5 to TRBJ2-3; D not certain. The CDR3 is 14 amino acids. V dropped 6 bases and J dropped 0 bases, with 10 bases sitting between them. Germline CDR1 MNHEY, CDR2 SVGAGI. CDR3 nucleotide sequence: TGTGCCAGCAGATCACCCAGTAGCACAGATACGCAGTATTTT. Its protein is CASRSPSSTDTQYF.

The V call is TRBV6-5, the J call TRBJ2-7, with a weak D call TRBD1 (6 bases). Trimming left V 6 bases short and J 6 bases short, with 15 bases between. CDR1 MNHEY and CDR2 SVGAGI come from the germline V gene. CDR3 length: 13 amino acids. The CDR3: CASRGRQDGEQYV. The CDR3 DNA reads TGTGCCAGCAGAGGCCGACAGGACGGCGAGCAGTACGTC.

The V gene is TRBV6-2 or TRBV6-3, the J gene TRBJ2-7, with no clear D. The CDR3 sequence is 12 residues long. V was cut by 4 bases and J by 6 bases, with 10 bases left in between. CDR1 and CDR2 from the germline V gene are MNHEY and SVGEGT. The DNA for the CDR3 is TGTGCCAGCAGTTCACAACACTCCGAGCAGTACGTC. Translated, it gives CASSSQHSEQYV.